This T cell receptor (beta chain) is from a study of vaccination and CD4 T cells after COVID-19. Study background: Collection of post-COVID samples occurred a median approximately 94 days after diagnosis, spanning a range of 35 to 161. The authors used overlapping spike peptides from SARS-CoV-2, HCoV-NL63, HCoV-OC43 and HCoV-229E to stimulate cells. Control cultures were given a CEFX pool, an HIV-1 Nef pool, or no peptide. General study points: The median number of SARS-CoV-2-reactive clonotypes increased from 21 to 38, a change that did not reach significance.

Looked up from germline, CDR1 is SGHVS and CDR2 is FQNEAQ. CDR3 length: 15 amino acids. V shed 5 bases and J 2 bases; nucleotides not matched to a gene: 5. Cultured CD4+ T-cell DNA underwent Oncomine TCR Beta short-read sequencing. Via MiXCR, TCRdb re-called the PCR reads, giving one row per CDR3 protein. Altogether more than 11,000 distinct CDR3 sequences are present, around 30% being singletons, with the ten largest covering around 19%. Treatment meaning: approximately nine-day PBMC culture with coronavirus spike peptide pools or control peptides (ViraFEST assay). On this clonotype itself: Its target is not known.

The V call is TRBV7-8, the J call TRBJ2-3; 9 nucleotides match TRBD2. This clonotype originated in a human donor who received a COVID-19 vaccine. Sample: CD4+ T cells from blood, cultured in vitro, taken before SARS-CoV-2 vaccination. CDR3 region: CASSLQRGVTDTQYF. CDR3 nucleotides: TGTGCCAGCAGCCTCCAGCGGGGGGTCACAGATACGCAGTATTTT.